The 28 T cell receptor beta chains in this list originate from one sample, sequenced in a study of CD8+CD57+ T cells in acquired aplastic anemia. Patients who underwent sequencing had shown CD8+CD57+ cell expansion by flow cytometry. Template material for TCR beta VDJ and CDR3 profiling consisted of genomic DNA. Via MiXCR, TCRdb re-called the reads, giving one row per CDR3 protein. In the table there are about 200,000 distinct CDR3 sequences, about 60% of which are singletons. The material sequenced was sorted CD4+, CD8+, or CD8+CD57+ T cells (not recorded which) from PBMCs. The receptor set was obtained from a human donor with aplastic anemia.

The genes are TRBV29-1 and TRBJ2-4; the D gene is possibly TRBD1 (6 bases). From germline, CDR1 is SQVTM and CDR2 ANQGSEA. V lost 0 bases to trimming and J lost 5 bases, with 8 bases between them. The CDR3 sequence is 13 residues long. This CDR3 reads CSVEEQGENIQYF. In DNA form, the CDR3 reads TGCAGCGTTGAAGAACAGGGTGAAAACATTCAGTACTTC.

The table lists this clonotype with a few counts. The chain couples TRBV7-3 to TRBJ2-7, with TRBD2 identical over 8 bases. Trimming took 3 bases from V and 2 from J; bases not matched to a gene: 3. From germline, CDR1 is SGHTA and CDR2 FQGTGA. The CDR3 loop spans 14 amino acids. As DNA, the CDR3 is TGTGCCAGCAGCTTCGGGGGGGGTGCCTACGAGCAGTACTTC. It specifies CASSFGGGAYEQYF.

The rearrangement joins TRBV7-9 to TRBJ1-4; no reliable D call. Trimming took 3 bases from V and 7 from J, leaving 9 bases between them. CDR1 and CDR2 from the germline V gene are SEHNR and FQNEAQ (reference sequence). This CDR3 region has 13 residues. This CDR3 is CASSLGLVEKLFF. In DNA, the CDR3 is TGTGCCAGCAGCTTGGGTCTGGTTGAAAAACTGTTTTTT.

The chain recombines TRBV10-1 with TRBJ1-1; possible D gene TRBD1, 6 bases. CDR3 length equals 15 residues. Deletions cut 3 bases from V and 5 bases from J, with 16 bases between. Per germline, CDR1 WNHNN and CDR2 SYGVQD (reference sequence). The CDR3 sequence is CASSELAGAGTEAFF. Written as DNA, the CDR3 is TGCGCCAGCAGTGAACTCGCAGGGGCCGGGACTGAAGCTTTCTTT.

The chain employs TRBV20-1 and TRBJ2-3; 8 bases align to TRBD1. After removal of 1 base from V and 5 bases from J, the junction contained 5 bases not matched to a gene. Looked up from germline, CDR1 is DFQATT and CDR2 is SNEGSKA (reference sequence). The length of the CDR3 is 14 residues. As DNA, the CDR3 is TGCAGTGCTAGAGTTCAGGGGGCGGGAGATACGCAGTATTTT. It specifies CSARVQGAGDTQYF.

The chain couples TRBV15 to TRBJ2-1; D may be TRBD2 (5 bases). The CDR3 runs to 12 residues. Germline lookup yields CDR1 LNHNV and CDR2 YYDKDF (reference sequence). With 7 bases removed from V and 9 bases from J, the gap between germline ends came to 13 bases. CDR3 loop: CATTRGGVEQFF. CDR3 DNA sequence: TGTGCCACCACTCGGGGTGGGGTTGAGCAGTTCTTC.

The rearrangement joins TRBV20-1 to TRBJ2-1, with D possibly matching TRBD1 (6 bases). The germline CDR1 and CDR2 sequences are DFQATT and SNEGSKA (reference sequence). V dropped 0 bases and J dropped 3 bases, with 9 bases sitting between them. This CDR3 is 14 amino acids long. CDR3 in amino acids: CSARDQGNYNEQFF. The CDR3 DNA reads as TGCAGTGCTAGAGATCAGGGGAACTACAATGAGCAGTTCTTC.

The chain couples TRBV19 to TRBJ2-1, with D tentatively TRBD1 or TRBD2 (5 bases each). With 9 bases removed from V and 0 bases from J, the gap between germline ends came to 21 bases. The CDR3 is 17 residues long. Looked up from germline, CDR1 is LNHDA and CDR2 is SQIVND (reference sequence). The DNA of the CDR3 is TGTGCCAGCAGTGCCGGGGCAGGGCCGAGCTCCTACAATGAGCAGTTCTTC. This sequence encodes CASSAGAGPSSYNEQFF. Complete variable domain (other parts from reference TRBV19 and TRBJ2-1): DGGITQSPKYLFRKEGQNVTLSCEQNLNHDAMYWYRQDPGQGLRLIYYSQIVNDFQKGDIAEGYSVSREKKESFPLTVTSAQKNPTAFYLCASSAGAGPSSYNEQFFGPGTRLTVL.

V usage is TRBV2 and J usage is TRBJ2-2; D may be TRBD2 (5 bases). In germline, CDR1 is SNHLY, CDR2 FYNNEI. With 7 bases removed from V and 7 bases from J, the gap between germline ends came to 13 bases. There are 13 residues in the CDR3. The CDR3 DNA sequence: TGTGCCAGCATGCCGGGGTACGACGGGGAGCTGTTTTTT. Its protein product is CASMPGYDGELFF.

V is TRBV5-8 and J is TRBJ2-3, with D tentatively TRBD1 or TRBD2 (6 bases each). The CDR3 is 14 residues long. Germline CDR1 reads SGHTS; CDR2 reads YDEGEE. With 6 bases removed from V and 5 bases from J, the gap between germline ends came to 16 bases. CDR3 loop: CASTLRGVKDTQYF. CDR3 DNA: TGTGCCAGCACTTTGAGGGGGGTAAAAGATACGCAGTATTTT.

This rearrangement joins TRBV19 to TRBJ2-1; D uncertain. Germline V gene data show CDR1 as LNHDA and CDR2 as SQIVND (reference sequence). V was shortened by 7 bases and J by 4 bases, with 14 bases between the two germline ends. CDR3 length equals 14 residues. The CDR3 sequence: CASTLRGMYNEQFF. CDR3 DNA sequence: TGTGCCAGTACCCTTCGCGGAATGTACAATGAGCAGTTCTTC.

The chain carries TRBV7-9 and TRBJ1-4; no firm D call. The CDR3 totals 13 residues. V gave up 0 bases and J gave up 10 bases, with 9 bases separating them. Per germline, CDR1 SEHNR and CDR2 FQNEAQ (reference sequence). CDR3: CASSLASDRKLFF. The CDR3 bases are TGTGCCAGCAGCTTAGCCTCTGATAGAAAACTGTTTTTT.

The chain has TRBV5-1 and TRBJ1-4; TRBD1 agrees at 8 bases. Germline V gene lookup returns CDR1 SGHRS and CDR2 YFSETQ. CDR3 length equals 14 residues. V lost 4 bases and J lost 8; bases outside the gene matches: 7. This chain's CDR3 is CASSPDRAREKLFF. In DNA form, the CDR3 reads TGCGCCAGCAGCCCGGACAGGGCCCGAGAAAAACTGTTTTTT.

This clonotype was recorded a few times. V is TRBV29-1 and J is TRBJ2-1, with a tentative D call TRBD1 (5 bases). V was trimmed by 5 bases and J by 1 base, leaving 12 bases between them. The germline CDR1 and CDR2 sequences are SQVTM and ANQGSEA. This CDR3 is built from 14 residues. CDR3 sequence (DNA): TGCAGCGTTACTCGGCAGGGATCCTACAATGAGCAGTTCTTC. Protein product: CSVTRQGSYNEQFF.

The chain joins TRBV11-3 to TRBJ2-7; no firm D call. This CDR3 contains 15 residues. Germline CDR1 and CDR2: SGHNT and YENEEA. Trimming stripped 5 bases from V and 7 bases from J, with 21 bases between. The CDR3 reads CASSLQPTVLSEQYF. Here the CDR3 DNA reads TGTGCCAGCAGCCTCCAACCCACCGTCTTGTCTGAGCAGTACTTC.

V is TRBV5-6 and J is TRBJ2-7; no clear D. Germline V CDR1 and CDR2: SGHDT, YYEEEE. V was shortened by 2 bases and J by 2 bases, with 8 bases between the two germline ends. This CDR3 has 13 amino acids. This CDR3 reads CASSLTEAYEQYF. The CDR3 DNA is TGTGCCAGCAGCTTAACAGAGGCCTACGAGCAGTACTTC.

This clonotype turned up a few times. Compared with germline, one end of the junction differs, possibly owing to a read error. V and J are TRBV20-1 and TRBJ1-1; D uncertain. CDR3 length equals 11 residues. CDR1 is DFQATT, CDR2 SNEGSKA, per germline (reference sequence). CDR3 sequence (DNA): TGCAGTGCTAGAGACCAACCATCGGTGGTCTTT. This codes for CSARDQPSVVF.

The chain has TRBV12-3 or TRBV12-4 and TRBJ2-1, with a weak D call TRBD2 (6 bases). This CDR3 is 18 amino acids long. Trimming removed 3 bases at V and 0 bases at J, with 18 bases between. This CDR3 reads CASSFLLARLSSYNEQFF. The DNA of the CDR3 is TGTGCCAGCAGTTTCCTCCTAGCGCGACTGAGCTCCTACAATGAGCAGTTCTTC.

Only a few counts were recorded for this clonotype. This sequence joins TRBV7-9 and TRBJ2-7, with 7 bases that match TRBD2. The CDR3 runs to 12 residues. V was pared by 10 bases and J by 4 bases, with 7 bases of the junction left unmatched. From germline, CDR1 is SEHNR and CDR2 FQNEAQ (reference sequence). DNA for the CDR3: TGTGCCACCGGGGAGGGGCCGTACGAGCAGTACTTC. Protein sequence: CATGEGPYEQYF.

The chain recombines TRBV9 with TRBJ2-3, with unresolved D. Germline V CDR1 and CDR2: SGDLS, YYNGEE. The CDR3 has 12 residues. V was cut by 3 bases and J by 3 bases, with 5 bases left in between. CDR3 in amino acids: CASSGETDTQYF. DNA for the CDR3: TGTGCCAGCAGCGGGGAAACAGATACGCAGTATTTT.

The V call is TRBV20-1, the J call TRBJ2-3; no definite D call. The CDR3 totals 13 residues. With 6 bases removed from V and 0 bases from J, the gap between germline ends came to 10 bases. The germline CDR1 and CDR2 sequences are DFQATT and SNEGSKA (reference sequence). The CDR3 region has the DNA TGCAGTGCCCCGACGGTTAGCACAGATACGCAGTATTTT. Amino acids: CSAPTVSTDTQYF.

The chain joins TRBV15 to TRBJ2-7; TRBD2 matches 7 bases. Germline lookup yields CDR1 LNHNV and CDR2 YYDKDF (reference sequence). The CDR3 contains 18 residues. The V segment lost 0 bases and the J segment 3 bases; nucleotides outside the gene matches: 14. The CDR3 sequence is CATSRDLPSGVDHYEQYF. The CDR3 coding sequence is TGTGCCACCAGCAGAGATCTTCCGAGCGGGGTTGATCACTACGAGCAGTACTTC.

CDR3 sequence: CASSSLAGGVGNEQFF. CDR3 DNA: TGTGCCAGCAGCTCTTTAGCGGGGGGAGTGGGGAATGAGCAGTTCTTC. This chain links TRBV7-2 with TRBJ2-1, with 10 positions matching TRBD2. Germline V lookup: CDR1 SGHTA, CDR2 FQGNSA. Unmatched junction bases numbered 10, after V lost 4 bases and J lost 7 bases. The CDR3 extends over 16 amino acids.

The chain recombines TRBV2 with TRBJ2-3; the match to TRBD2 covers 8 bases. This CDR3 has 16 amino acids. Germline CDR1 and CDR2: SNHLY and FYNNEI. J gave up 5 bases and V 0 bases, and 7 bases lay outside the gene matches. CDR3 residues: CASSEAWTGGQDTQYF. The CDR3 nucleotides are TGTGCCAGCAGTGAAGCGTGGACGGGGGGGCAAGATACGCAGTATTTT.

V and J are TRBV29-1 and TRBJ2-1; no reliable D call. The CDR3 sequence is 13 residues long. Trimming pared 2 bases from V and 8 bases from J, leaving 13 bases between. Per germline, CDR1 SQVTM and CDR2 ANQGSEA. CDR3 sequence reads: CSVERKGRDEQFF. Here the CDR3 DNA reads TGCAGCGTTGAACGGAAGGGTAGGGATGAGCAGTTCTTC.

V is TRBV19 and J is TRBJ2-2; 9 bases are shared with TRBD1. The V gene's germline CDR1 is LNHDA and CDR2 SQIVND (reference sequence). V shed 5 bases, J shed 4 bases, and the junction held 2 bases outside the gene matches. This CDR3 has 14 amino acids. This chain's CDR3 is CASSVDRGTGELFF. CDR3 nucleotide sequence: TGTGCCAGTAGTGTGGACAGGGGCACCGGGGAGCTGTTTTTT.

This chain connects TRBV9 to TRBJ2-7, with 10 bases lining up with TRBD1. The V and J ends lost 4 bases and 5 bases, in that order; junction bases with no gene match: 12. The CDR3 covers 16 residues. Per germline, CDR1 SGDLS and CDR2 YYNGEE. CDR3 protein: CASSPDRGQGFDEQYF. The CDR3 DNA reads TGTGCCAGCAGCCCCGACAGGGGGCAGGGGTTCGACGAGCAGTACTTC.

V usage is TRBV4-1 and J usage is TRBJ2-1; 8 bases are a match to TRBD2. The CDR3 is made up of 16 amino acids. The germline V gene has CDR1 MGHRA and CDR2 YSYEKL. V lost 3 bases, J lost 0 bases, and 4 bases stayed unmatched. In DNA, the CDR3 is TGCGCCAGCAGCCAGGAGCGGGGGAGCTCCTACAATGAGCAGTTCTTC. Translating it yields CASSQERGSSYNEQFF.